The 14 T cell receptor beta chains below all came from one sample that was sequenced in a study of blood T cell repertoires in COVID-19. Sequencing used immunoSEQ multiplex PCR; TCRdb keeps in-frame clones, though not all of them. The data contain over 200,000 clones, roughly 87% of them singletons. Sequencing was carried out using PBMCs or T cells enriched from blood (not recorded which). The source of these receptors is a man between 25 and 39 years old who had recovered from COVID-19.

The chain has TRBV9 and TRBJ1-2; D unclear. Germline loops: CDR1 SGDLS, CDR2 YYNGEE. V gave up 4 bases and J gave up 2 bases, with 21 bases separating them. CDR3 size: 17 residues. CDR3 protein: CASSPQAGDTRNYGYTF. The CDR3 nucleotides are TGTGCCAGCAGCCCCCAGGCAGGCGATACAAGAAACTATGGCTACACCTTC.

The chain has TRBV28 and TRBJ1-6, with unresolved D. CDR3 length: 15 residues. Germline lookup yields CDR1 MDHEN and CDR2 SYDVKM. V was shortened by 5 bases and J by 5 bases, with 13 bases between the two germline ends. This CDR3 reads CASSAQKLNNSPLHF. CDR3 coding DNA: TGTGCCAGCAGTGCACAAAAATTGAATAATTCACCCCTCCACTTT.

The chain recombines TRBV7-9 with TRBJ2-7; D possibly matches TRBD1 or TRBD2 (5 bases each). Trimming pared 5 bases from V and 9 bases from J, leaving 14 bases between. CDR1 and CDR2 (germline): SEHNR, FQNEAQ (reference sequence). The CDR3 runs to 12 residues. The CDR3, as DNA: TGTGCCAGCAGCAAAGAGGGGCTGTCGCAGTACTTC. Its protein product is CASSKEGLSQYF.

The chain recombines TRBV7-7 with TRBJ2-2; possibly TRBD2 for D (6 bases). Germline loops: CDR1 SSHAT, CDR2 FNYEAQ (reference sequence). V gave up 1 base and J gave up 5 bases, with 11 bases separating them. There are 15 residues in the CDR3. CDR3 protein: CASSLGRGRTGELFF. The CDR3 region has the DNA TGTGCCAGCAGCTTAGGACGGGGGAGGACCGGGGAGCTGTTTTTT.

This sequence joins TRBV9 and TRBJ2-6; D is unclear. V lost 7 bases and J lost 0, with 5 bases in between. This CDR3 comprises 13 residues. From germline, CDR1 is SGDLS and CDR2 YYNGEE. Written as DNA, the CDR3 is TGTGCCAGCCGTAGCTCTGGGGCCAACGTCCTGACTTTC. This translates into CASRSSGANVLTF.

V usage is TRBV5-4 and J usage is TRBJ1-6; TRBD1 matches 7 bases. CDR1 and CDR2 (germline): SGHNT, YYREEE (reference sequence). The CDR3 is 16 amino acids. With 4 bases clipped from V and 8 bases from J, the junction kept 12 bases outside the gene matches. The CDR3 coding sequence is TGTGCCAGCAGCCCGCGGACAGGAGGCCTTGATTCACCCCTCCACTTT. This gives the protein CASSPRTGGLDSPLHF.

The chain combines TRBV28 with TRBJ1-2, with D unresolved. V lost 5 bases, J lost 13 bases, and 17 bases lay in between. There are 12 residues in the CDR3. Germline V gene data show CDR1 as MDHEN and CDR2 as SYDVKM. For the CDR3, the DNA is TGTGCCAGCAGTCCCAGCCACCCCAGCGCCACCTTC. Its protein product is CASSPSHPSATF.

The chain combines TRBV14 with TRBJ1-4, with 9 bases fitting TRBD1. After removal of 3 bases from V and 7 bases from J, the junction contained 6 bases not matched to a gene. The CDR3 totals 15 residues. Germline V gene lookup returns CDR1 SGHDN and CDR2 FVKESK. The CDR3 spells CASSQLQGAGEKLFF. Written as DNA, the CDR3 is TGTGCCAGCAGCCAGTTACAGGGGGCGGGTGAAAAACTGTTTTTT.

V is TRBV9 and J is TRBJ2-5; the D gene is possibly TRBD1 (5 bases). Germline values: CDR1 SGDLS, CDR2 YYNGEE. This CDR3 is 16 amino acids long. V dropped 4 bases and J dropped 4 bases, with 20 bases sitting between them. As DNA, the CDR3 is TGTGCCAGCAGCCCTTCGCCAAATCAAGGGGCAGAGACCCAGTACTTC. Its protein product is CASSPSPNQGAETQYF.

The chain has TRBV15 and TRBJ1-4; 9 nucleotides match TRBD1. The germline gives CDR1 LNHNV, CDR2 YYDKDF (reference sequence). This CDR3 spans 15 amino acids. The J segment lost 10 bases and the V segment lost 3 bases, leaving 9 bases of the junction unmatched. DNA for the CDR3: TGTGCCACCAGCAGCTCGGACAGGGGAGGTGTAAAACTGTTTTTT. Translated: CATSSSDRGGVKLFF. Variable domain in full (rest from reference TRBV15 and TRBJ1-4): DAMVIQNPRYQVTQFGKPVTLSCSQTLNHNVMYWYQQKSSQAPKLLFHYYDKDFNNEADTPDNFQSRRPNTSFCFLDIRSPGLGDTAMYLCATSSSDRGGVKLFFGSGTQLSVL.

The CDR3 loop reads CASRNSGGGSTDTQYF. In DNA form, the CDR3 reads TGTGCCAGTAGAAATAGCGGGGGGGGTAGCACAGATACGCAGTATTTT. This rearrangement joins TRBV19 to TRBJ2-3, with 11 bases identical to TRBD2. The CDR3 spans 16 residues. Looked up from germline, CDR1 is LNHDA and CDR2 is SQIVND (reference sequence). J gave up 0 bases and V 6 bases, and 5 bases lay outside the gene matches.

The rearrangement joins TRBV12-3 or TRBV12-4 to TRBJ1-1; 7 bases agree with TRBD1. CDR3 size: 12 residues. Trimming at V came to 6 bases and at J to 10 bases, leaving 8 bases not matched to a gene. CDR3 protein: CASSSKTGRAFF. The CDR3, as DNA: TGTGCCAGCAGCTCCAAGACAGGGCGAGCTTTCTTT.

The V and J genes are TRBV7-2 and TRBJ2-7; 7 positions agree with TRBD1. V lost 7 bases to trimming and J lost 3 bases; unmatched junction nucleotides: 6. The CDR3 runs to 13 residues. Germline V gene sequence: CDR1 SGHTA, CDR2 FQGNSA. The CDR3 spells CASTQDRLYEQYF. CDR3 sequence (DNA): TGTGCCAGCACCCAGGACAGGCTCTACGAGCAGTACTTC.

About this clone itself: The same CDR3 also results from other DNA sequences found in this sample. The chain carries TRBV30 and TRBJ2-1; tentatively, D is TRBD2 (5 bases). CDR3 length: 14 residues. The germline gives CDR1 GTSNPN, CDR2 SVGIG (reference sequence). V lost 2 bases and J lost 0, with 8 bases in between. DNA of the CDR3: TGTGCCTGGAGTCCGGGGAGCTCCTACAATGAGCAGTTCTTC. Its translation is CAWSPGSSYNEQFF.